This T cell receptor beta chain was documented in a study of cytomegalovirus exposure and HLA in healthy donors. Overall study findings and caveats: It has been reported that TCR beta sequences accurately predicted the HLA-A and HLA-B alleles of most subjects.

Of note for this clone: Its antigen is as yet unknown.

A multiplex PCR was run with 60 Vbeta primers and 13 Jbeta primers. TCRdb's copy holds only in-frame clones and misses some; the assay was immunoSEQ multiplex PCR. The sample lists roughly 120,000 clones; approximately 68% were seen once. The germline V gene has CDR1 SGHAT and CDR2 FQNNGV. The CDR3 is made up of 16 amino acids. The trim removed 1 base at V and 4 bases at J, leaving 3 bases unmatched. The chain employs TRBV11-2 and TRBJ2-3; TRBD2 aligns across 12 bases. Sequenced material: PBMCs. The receptor was derived from a man aged 25-45 years in good health and CMV-seropositive. CDR3 protein: CASSLASGRAPDTQYF. As DNA, the CDR3 is TGTGCCAGCAGCTTAGCTAGCGGGAGGGCACCAGATACGCAGTATTTT.